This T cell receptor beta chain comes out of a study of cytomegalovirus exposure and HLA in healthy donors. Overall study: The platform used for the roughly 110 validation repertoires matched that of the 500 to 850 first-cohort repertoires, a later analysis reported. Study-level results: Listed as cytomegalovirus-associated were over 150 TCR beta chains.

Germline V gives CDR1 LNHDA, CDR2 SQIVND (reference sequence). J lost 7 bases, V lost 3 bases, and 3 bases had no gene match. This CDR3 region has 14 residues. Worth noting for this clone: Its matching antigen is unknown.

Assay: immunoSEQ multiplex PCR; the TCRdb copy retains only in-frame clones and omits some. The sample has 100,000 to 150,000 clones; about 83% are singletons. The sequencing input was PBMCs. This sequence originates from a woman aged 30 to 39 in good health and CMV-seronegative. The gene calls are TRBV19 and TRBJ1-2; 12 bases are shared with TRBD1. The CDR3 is CASSMGQGAVGYTF. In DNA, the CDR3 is TGTGCCAGTAGTATGGGACAGGGGGCGGTTGGCTACACCTTC.